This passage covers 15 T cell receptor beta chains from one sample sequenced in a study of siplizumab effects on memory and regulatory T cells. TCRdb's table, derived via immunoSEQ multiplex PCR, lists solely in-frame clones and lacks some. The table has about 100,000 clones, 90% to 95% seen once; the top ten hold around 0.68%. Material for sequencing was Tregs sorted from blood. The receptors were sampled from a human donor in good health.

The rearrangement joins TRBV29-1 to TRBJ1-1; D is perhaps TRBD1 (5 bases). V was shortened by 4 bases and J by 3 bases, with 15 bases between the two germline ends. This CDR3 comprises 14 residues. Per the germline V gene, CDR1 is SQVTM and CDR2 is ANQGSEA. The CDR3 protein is CSVVRGLGYTEAFF. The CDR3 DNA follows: TGCAGCGTTGTTAGGGGCCTAGGTTACACTGAAGCTTTCTTT.

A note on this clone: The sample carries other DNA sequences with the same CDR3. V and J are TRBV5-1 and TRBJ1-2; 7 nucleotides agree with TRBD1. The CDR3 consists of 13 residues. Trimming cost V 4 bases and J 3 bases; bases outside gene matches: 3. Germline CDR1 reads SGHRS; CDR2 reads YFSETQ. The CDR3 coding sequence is TGCGCCAGCAGCCTGCAGGGGGACTATGGCTACACCTTC. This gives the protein CASSLQGDYGYTF.

CDR3 in DNA: TGTGCCAGCAGCTTAGGATCCCGTCATACGGATACGCAGTATTTT. Amino acids: CASSLGSRHTDTQYF. This sequence joins TRBV7-9 and TRBJ2-3; D ambiguous. Germline CDR1 SEHNR, CDR2 FQNEAQ (reference sequence). The CDR3 covers 15 residues. V lost 1 base to trimming and J lost 6 bases, with 14 bases between them.

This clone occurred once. CDR3 residues: CATSRDVGYNEQFF. DNA for the CDR3: TGTGCCACCAGCAGAGATGTTGGGTACAATGAGCAGTTCTTC. The rearrangement links TRBV15 to TRBJ2-1; no reliable D call. The germline V gene encodes CDR1 LNHNV and CDR2 YYDKDF (reference sequence). The V end lost 0 bases, the J end lost 4 bases, and 7 bases lay between the germline ends. This CDR3 has 14 residues. Drawing the rest from reference TRBV15 and TRBJ2-1, the complete variable domain is DAMVIQNPRYQVTQFGKPVTLSCSQTLNHNVMYWYQQKSSQAPKLLFHYYDKDFNNEADTPDNFQSRRPNTSFCFLDIRSPGLGDTAMYLCATSRDVGYNEQFFGPGTRLTVL.

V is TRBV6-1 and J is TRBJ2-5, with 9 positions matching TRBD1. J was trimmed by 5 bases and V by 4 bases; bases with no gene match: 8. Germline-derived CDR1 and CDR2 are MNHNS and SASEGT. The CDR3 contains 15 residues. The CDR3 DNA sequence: TGTGCCAGCAGTGGCTCACAGGGGGCGTTGGAGACCCAGTACTTC. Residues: CASSGSQGALETQYF.

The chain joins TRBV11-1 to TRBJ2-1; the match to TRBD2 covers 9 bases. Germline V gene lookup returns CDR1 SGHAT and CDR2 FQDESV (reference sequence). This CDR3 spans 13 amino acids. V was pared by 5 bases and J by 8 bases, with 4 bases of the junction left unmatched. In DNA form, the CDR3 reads TGTGCCAGCAGCCGGACTAGCGCAGATGAGCAGTTCTTC. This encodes CASSRTSADEQFF.

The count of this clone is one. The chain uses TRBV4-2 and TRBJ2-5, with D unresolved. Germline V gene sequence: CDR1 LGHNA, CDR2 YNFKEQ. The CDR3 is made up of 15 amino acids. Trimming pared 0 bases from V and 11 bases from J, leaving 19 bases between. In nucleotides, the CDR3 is TGTGCCAGCAGCCAAGATTTTGTTCCGGCTTCTAGGCAGTACTTC. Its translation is CASSQDFVPASRQYF.

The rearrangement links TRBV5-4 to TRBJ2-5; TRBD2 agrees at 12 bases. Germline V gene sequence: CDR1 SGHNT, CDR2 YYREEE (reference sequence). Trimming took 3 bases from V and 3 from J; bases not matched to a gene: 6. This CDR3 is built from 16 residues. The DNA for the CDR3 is TGTGCCAGCAGCTCGGGAAGGACTAGCGGGGAAGAGACCCAGTACTTC. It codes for CASSSGRTSGEETQYF.

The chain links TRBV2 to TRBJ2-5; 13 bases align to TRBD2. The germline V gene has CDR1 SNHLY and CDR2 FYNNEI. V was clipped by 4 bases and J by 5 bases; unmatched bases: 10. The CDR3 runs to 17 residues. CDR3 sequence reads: CASSGRLAGGPWETQYF. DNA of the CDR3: TGTGCCAGCAGTGGTAGACTAGCGGGAGGTCCTTGGGAGACCCAGTACTTC. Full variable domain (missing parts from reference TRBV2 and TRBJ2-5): EPEVTQTPSHQVTQMGQEVILRCVPISNHLYFYWYRQILGQKVEFLVSFYNNEISEKSEIFDDQFSVERPDGSNFTLKIRSTKLEDSAMYFCASSGRLAGGPWETQYFGPGTRLLVL.

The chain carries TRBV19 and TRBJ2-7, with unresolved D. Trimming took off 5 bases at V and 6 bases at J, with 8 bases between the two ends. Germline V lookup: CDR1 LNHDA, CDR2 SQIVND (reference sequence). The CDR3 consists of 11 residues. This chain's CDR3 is CASSPRIEQYF. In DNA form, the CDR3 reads TGTGCCAGTAGTCCCCGTATCGAGCAGTACTTC.

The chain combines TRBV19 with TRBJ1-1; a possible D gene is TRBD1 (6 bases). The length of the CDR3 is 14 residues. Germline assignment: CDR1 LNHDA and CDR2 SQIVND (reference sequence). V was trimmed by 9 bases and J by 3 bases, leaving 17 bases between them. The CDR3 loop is CASTFRGGYTEAFF. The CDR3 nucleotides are TGTGCCAGCACGTTTAGGGGGGGCTACACTGAAGCTTTCTTT.

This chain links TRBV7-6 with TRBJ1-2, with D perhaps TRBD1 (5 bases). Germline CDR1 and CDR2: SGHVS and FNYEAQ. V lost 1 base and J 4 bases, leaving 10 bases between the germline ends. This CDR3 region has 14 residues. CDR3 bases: TGTGCCAGCAGCTTAGGAGGGGCGGGCTATGGCTACACCTTC. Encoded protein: CASSLGGAGYGYTF.

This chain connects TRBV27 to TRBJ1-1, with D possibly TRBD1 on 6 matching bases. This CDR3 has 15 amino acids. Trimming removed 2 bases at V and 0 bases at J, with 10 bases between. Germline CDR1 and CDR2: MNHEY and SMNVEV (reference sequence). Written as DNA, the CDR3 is TGTGCCAGCAGTTTAAGGACAGCGATGAACACTGAAGCTTTCTTT. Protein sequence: CASSLRTAMNTEAFF.

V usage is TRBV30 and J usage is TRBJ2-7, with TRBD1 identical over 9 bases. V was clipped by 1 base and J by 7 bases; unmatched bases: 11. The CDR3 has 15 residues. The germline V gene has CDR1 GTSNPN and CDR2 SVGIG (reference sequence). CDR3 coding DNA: TGTGCCTGGAGTGAACCGGGACAGGGCTCTTTGGAGCAGTACTTC. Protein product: CAWSEPGQGSLEQYF.

CDR3 in amino acids: CATSRDSPYEQYF. The CDR3 DNA follows: TGTGCCACCAGCAGAGACAGTCCCTACGAGCAGTACTTC. J is TRBJ2-7 and V is TRBV15; D is unclear. V gave up 0 bases and J gave up 2 bases, with 5 bases separating them. The CDR3 extends over 13 amino acids. Germline V CDR1 and CDR2: LNHNV, YYDKDF (reference sequence).